This T cell receptor (beta chain) came from a study of blood T cell repertoires in COVID-19. On the study more broadly: Sites in the United States, Italy and Spain provided acute and convalescent COVID-19 samples. T cells, B-cell-depleted T cells, or PBMCs provided the cDNA or gDNA that served as material.

Trimming took 0 bases from V and 2 from J, leaving 12 bases between them. Germline V gene data show CDR1 as SGHDT and CDR2 as YYEEEE. This CDR3 comprises 15 residues. Source study methods: Reference gene primer amplification in the assay estimated nucleated cell counts. Data came from immunoSEQ multiplex PCR; TCRdb stores just in-frame clones and leaves some out. The DNA was the basis for D and trimming; V, J and clone size are from that table. This table holds about 110,000 clones, about nine tenths found once. The V and J genes are TRBV5-6 and TRBJ2-7; D might be TRBD1 (7 bases). The TCR sequence derives from a human donor in a cohort sampled during active COVID-19. The material sequenced was peripheral blood. The CDR3 nucleotides are TGTGCCAGCAGCTTGGGCGGGACAGACCCCTACGAGCAGTACTTC. Its translation: CASSLGGTDPYEQYF.